This record looks at one T cell receptor beta chain sequence and its context. The sample originates from a study of blood T cell repertoires in COVID-19. The overall study: Collection of acute and convalescent COVID-19 samples took place in the United States, Italy and Spain.

The method was immunoSEQ multiplex PCR; TCRdb's version includes in-frame clones alone and lacks a portion of them. The sample consists of fewer than 150,000 clones, approximately 89% of them appearing once. The V end was cut by 9 bases, the J end by 1 base, with 12 bases between. CDR1 is LGHNT and CDR2 is FRNRAP in the germline V gene. The CDR3 runs to 13 residues. The clonotype comes from a woman between 55 and 75 years old with acute or convalescent COVID-19. This chain joins TRBV12-5 and TRBJ1-1; D is unclear. What was sequenced was peripheral blood. The CDR3 sequence: CASVERANTEAFF. DNA of the CDR3: TGTGCTAGCGTCGAACGCGCGAACACTGAAGCTTTCTTT.